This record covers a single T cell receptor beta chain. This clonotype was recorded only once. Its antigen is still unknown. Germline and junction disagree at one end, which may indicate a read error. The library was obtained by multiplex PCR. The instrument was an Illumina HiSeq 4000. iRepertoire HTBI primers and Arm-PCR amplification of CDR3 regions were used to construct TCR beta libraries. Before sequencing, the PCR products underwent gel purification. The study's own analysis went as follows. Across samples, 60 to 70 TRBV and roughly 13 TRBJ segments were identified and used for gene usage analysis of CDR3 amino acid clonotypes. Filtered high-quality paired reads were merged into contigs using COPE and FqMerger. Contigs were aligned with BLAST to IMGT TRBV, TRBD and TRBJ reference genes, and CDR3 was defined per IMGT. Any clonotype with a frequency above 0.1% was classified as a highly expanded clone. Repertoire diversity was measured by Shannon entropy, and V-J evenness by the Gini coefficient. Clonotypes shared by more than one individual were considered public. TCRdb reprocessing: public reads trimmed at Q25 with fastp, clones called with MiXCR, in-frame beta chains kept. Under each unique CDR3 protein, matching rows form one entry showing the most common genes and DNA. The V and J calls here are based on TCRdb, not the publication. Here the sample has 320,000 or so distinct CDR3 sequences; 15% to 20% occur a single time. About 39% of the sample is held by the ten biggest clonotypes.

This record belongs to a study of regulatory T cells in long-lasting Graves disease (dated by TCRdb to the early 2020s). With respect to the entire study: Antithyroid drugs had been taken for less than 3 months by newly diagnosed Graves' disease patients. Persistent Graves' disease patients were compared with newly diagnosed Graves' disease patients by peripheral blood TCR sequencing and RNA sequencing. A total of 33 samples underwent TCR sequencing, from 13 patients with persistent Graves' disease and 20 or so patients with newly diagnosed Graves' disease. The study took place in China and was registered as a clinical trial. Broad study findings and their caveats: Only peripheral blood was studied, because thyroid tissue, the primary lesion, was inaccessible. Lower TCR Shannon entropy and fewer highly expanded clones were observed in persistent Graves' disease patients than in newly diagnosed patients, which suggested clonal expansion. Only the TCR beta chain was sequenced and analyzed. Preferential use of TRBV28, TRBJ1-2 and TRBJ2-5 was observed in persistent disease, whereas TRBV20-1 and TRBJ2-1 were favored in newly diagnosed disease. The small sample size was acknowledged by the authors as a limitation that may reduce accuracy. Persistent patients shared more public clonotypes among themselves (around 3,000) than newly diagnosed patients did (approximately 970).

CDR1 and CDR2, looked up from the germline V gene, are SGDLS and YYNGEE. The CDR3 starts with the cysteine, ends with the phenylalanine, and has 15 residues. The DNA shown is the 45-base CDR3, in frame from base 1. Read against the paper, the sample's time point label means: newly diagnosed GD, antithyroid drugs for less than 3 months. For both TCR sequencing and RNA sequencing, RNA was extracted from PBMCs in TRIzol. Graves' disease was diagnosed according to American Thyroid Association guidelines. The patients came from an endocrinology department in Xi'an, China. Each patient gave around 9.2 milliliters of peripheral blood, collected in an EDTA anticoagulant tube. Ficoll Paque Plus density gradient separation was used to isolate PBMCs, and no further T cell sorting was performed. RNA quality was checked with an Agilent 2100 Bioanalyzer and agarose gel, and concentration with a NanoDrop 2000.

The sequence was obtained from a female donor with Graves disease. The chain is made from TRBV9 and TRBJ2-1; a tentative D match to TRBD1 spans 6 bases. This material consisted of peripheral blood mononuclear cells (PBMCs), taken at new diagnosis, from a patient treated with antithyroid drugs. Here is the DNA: TGTGCCAGCAGCGAACAGGGCGAAGGGTACAATGAGCAGTGCTTC. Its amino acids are CASSEQGEGYNEQCF.